The present entry profiles one TCR beta chain with its context. These data belong to a study of blood T cell repertoires in COVID-19. On the study more broadly: T cells, B-cell-depleted T cells, or PBMCs supplied cDNA or gDNA.

Participants, about 18 to 90 years old, spanned around 25 US areas. Categorization into cohorts depended on clinical history that participants reported. From germline, CDR1 is GTSNPN and CDR2 SVGIG (reference sequence). The CDR3 length is 15 residues. Between the trimmed V and J ends, which lost 0 bases and 3 bases, there was a span of 15 bases. Source study methods: Cell counts per sample came from amplifying reference gene primers. Using immunoSEQ multiplex PCR, the repertoire was profiled, and TCRdb retains in-frame clones only, with some absent. That table furnishes V, J and clone size, whereas the DNA furnished D and trimming. The table has a few hundred thousand clones, 85% to 90% seen once.

The sample taken for sequencing was PBMCs or T cells enriched from blood (not recorded which). The J gene is TRBJ2-7, the V gene TRBV30; possible D gene TRBD1, 5 bases. The receptor was derived from a middle-aged woman who had recovered from COVID-19. CDR3 loop: CAWSVHRRENYEQYF. The DNA of the CDR3 is TGTGCCTGGAGTGTACACAGGAGAGAAAACTACGAGCAGTACTTC.